This passage covers 8 T cell receptor beta chains from one sample sequenced in a study of cytomegalovirus exposure and HLA in healthy donors. PCR used 60 Vbeta primers and 13 Jbeta primers. Libraries were prepared by immunoSEQ multiplex PCR; TCRdb keeps only in-frame clonotypes and omits some of them. The table lists some 160,000 clones, around four fifths of them singletons. Sequencing was performed on PBMCs. The source of these receptors is a male donor in good health and CMV-seronegative.

V usage is TRBV6-1 and J usage is TRBJ2-1, with a tentative D call TRBD2 (7 bases). The CDR3 runs to 16 residues. Deletions cut 4 bases from V and 7 bases from J, with 20 bases between. Germline CDR1 and CDR2: MNHNS and SASEGT. The CDR3 DNA follows: TGTGCCAGCAGTGCCCGAGGGGGGGGGATCGCGAATGAGCAGTTCTTC. Translated: CASSARGGGIANEQFF.

The rearrangement uses TRBV4-1 and TRBJ2-1; D unresolved. Trimming left V 4 bases short and J 2 bases short, with 21 bases between. This CDR3 is 18 amino acids long. Germline loops: CDR1 MGHRA, CDR2 YSYEKL. The CDR3 loop is CASSPSKLRPQPYNEQFF. DNA for the CDR3: TGCGCCAGCAGCCCTTCTAAGCTGCGGCCGCAACCCTACAATGAGCAGTTCTTC.

The chain joins TRBV19 to TRBJ1-1; D not certain. This CDR3 contains 14 residues. Germline CDR1 and CDR2: LNHDA and SQIVND (reference sequence). V was trimmed by 3 bases and J by 5 bases, leaving 13 bases between them. This CDR3 reads CASSMLGRRTEAFF. CDR3 DNA: TGTGCCAGTAGTATGTTAGGGAGAAGGACTGAAGCTTTCTTT.

The gene calls are TRBV4-2 and TRBJ2-5; D is possibly TRBD1 (6 bases). The germline V and J ends were trimmed by 0 bases and 5 bases, with 13 bases remaining between them. The CDR3 covers 15 residues. Germline V gene sequence: CDR1 LGHNA, CDR2 YNFKEQ. This chain's CDR3 is CASSQDEWQGETQYF. The CDR3 DNA follows: TGTGCCAGCAGCCAAGATGAATGGCAGGGGGAGACCCAGTACTTC.

The chain carries TRBV6-5 and TRBJ2-7; 8 bases are a match to TRBD2. The CDR3 consists of 15 residues. Germline V gene sequence: CDR1 MNHEY, CDR2 SVGAGI. J lost 1 base, V lost 2 bases, and 4 bases had no gene match. The CDR3 loop is CASSYRLAGSYEQYF. For the CDR3, the DNA is TGTGCCAGCAGTTACCGCCTAGCGGGTTCCTACGAGCAGTACTTC.

V usage is TRBV28 and J usage is TRBJ2-3, with 10 bases matching TRBD2. The junction had 4 bases not matched to a gene; V was cut back by 6 bases and J by 1 base. The CDR3 consists of 15 residues. Germline V gene lookup returns CDR1 MDHEN and CDR2 SYDVKM. As DNA, the CDR3 is TGTGCCAGCAGCTTCGGGACTAGCGGCACAGATACGCAGTATTTT. This sequence encodes CASSFGTSGTDTQYF.

This clone was detected only once. The rearrangement uses TRBV5-1 and TRBJ1-3; D unresolved. Trimming took 0 bases from V and 4 from J, leaving 5 bases between them. CDR1 and CDR2 (germline): SGHRS, YFSETQ. The length of the CDR3 is 13 residues. As DNA, the CDR3 is TGCGCCAGCAGCTTGGGGCCCGGAAACACCATATATTTT. Translating gives CASSLGPGNTIYF. Based on the CDR3 plus reference TRBV5-1 and TRBJ1-3, the full variable domain is KAGVTQTPRYLIKTRGQQVTLSCSPISGHRSVSWYQQTPGQGLQFLFEYFSETQRNKGNFPGRFSGRQFSNSRSEMNVSTLELGDSALYLCASSLGPGNTIYFGEGSWLTVV.

The chain uses TRBV4-1 and TRBJ1-6; no definite D call. Germline CDR1 is MGHRA and CDR2 is YSYEKL. The CDR3 is made up of 17 amino acids. V was cut by 0 bases and J by 0 bases, with 9 bases left in between. The CDR3 nucleotides read TGCGCCAGCAGCCAAGATCGGGCGGGCTCCTATAATTCACCCCTCCACTTT. Its protein product is CASSQDRAGSYNSPLHF.